This is a list of T cell receptor beta chains from one sample in a study of early T cells in non-severe SARS-CoV-2 infection. A single record per CDR3 protein comes from TCRdb applying MiXCR to the 5' RACE reads. The data hold about 60,000 distinct CDR3 sequences, with 10% to 15% observed a single time. Material for sequencing was whole blood. These TCRs come from an adult who was a healthcare worker with PCR-confirmed SARS-CoV-2 infection or an uninfected control (not recorded which). Each CDR3 is given with its conserved first and last residue.

>TRBV29-1
CSVEGVDATYEQYF
>TRBV6-4
CASSSTSGANVLTF
>TRBV2
CASSDRTGANVLTF
>TRBV3-1
CASSHGQGFHEQYF
>TRBV7-2
CASSSRLGTDTQYF
>TRBV5-4
CASSLNPGTGDEQFF
>TRBV12-3/TRBV12-4
CASSSLDRGGNGYTF
>TRBV19
CASSIPGTVDTGELFF
>TRBV5-1
CASSLVGDANTEAFF
>TRBV7-9
CASSSRPVSVNEQYF
>TRBV29-1
CSVRSDTQYF
>TRBV5-1
CASSLLVGASTDTQYF
>TRBV3-1
CASSKNTGSNQGALHF
>TRBV6-5
CASSYSGQSYEQYF
>TRBV4-1
CASSQDGYGYTF